This T cell receptor beta chain was profiled in a study of OX40 agonist ivuxolimab in advanced cancers. General study points: Expanded clones belonging to CD8+ T cells outnumbered, on average, those of CD4+. Antigen specificity of clonally expanded peripheral T cells was not established.

Collection of blood occurred at baseline, at cycle 4 day 1, and at cycle 7 day 1. Concerning this clone: Its antigen is not known.

The CDR3 sequence is 16 residues long. Germline-derived CDR1 and CDR2 are GTSNPN and SVGIG (reference sequence). V lost 3 bases, J lost 13 bases, and 17 bases stayed unmatched. The table came from immunoSEQ multiplex PCR; TCRdb's copy has only in-frame clones and leaves some out. Of approximately 84,000 clones detected, roughly 90% appear once; the ten largest clones hold 0.15% to 0.2%. This TCR derives from an adult with an advanced solid tumor such as melanoma, head and neck, liver or kidney cancer. The sample here was CD4+ or CD8+ T cells sorted from blood, taken in a trial of the OX40 agonist ivuxolimab. The chain recombines TRBV30 with TRBJ1-6, with TRBD1 identical over 8 bases. The CDR3 DNA sequence: TGTGCCTGGAGCCCCCACGTCGGGGACAGGTCGTTTCCCCTCCACTTT. Translation: CAWSPHVGDRSFPLHF.